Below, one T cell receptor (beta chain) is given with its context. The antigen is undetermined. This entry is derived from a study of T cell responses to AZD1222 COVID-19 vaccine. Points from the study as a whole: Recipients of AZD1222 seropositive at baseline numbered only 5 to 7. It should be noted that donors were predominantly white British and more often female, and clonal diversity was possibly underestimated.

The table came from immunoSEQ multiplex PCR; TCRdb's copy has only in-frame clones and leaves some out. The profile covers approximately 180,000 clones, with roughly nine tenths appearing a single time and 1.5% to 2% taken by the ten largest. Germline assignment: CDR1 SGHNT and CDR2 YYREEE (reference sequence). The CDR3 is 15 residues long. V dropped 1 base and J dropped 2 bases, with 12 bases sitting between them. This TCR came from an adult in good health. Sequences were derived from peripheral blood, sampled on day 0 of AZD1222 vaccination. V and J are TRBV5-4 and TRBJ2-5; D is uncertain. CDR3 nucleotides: TGTGCCAGCAGCTTGTACGGCGTGGGGCAAGAGACCCAGTACTTC. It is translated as CASSLYGVGQETQYF.